Presented here are 28 T cell receptor beta chains from one specimen sequenced in a study of human T cells and chemical hapten exposure. The time point: patch test 2, 6 weeks after DPC sensitization. Documented treatment: therapeutic diphenylcyclopropenone sensitization with weekly scalp DPC. From the RACE reads, TCRdb called clonotypes with MiXCR, one entry per CDR3 protein. The sample includes some 80,000 distinct CDR3 sequences, about a tenth of them seen just once. Material: whole blood, obtained in connection with sensitization to the hapten diphenylcyclopropenone (DPC). These receptor sequences come from a woman aged 25 to 39 with alopecia areata. Some clones in this sample may be carry-over from other donors' samples.

This clonotype was found many times. The chain uses TRBV12-3 or TRBV12-4 and TRBJ2-7; 9 positions agree with TRBD2. The CDR3 length is 13 residues. V shed 6 bases, J shed 9 bases, and the junction held 9 bases outside the gene matches. The CDR3 loop is CASSLRLAVAQYF. The CDR3 DNA is TGTGCCAGCAGCTTGCGACTAGCGGTAGCGCAGTACTTC.

The sample holds a few counts of this clonotype. The chain carries TRBV27 and TRBJ1-5; D is ambiguous. This CDR3 is built from 13 residues. Trimming left V 2 bases short and J 4 bases short, with 6 bases between. CDR1 is MNHEY and CDR2 is SMNVEV in the germline V gene (reference sequence). CDR3 bases: TGTGCCAGCAGTTTAGTGGTAAATCAGCCCCAGCATTTT. It translates to CASSLVVNQPQHF.

This clonotype was seen at least ten times. V is TRBV6-2 or TRBV6-3 and J is TRBJ1-1, with D hard to call. The CDR3 consists of 13 residues. From germline, CDR1 is MNHEY and CDR2 SVGEGT. V was trimmed by 4 bases and J by 3 bases, leaving 9 bases between them. The CDR3 DNA reads TGTGCCAGCAGTTTGGAGGAGGACACTGAAGCTTTCTTT. It translates to CASSLEEDTEAFF.

V and J are TRBV9 and TRBJ2-1; possible D gene TRBD2, 6 bases. The V end lost 7 bases, the J end lost 8 bases, and 25 bases lay between the germline ends. This CDR3 is built from 16 residues. The V gene's germline CDR1 is SGDLS and CDR2 YYNGEE. Here the CDR3 DNA reads TGTGCCAGCCGACTGCGGGCGGGACCGGCCGAGGATGAGCAGTTCTTC. Amino acid sequence: CASRLRAGPAEDEQFF.

The CDR3 reads CASSPRTSGGEQFF. The CDR3 bases are TGTGCCAGCAGCCCCAGGACTAGCGGGGGTGAGCAGTTCTTC. The rearrangement uses TRBV14 and TRBJ2-1; 13 bases fit TRBD2. Germline trimming cut 4 bases from V and 9 bases from J; bases unmatched to any gene: 3. CDR1 is SGHDN and CDR2 is FVKESK in the germline V gene. This CDR3 has 14 residues.

This clonotype was counted ten times or more. This chain links TRBV7-2 with TRBJ2-6; D remains ambiguous. Germline V gives CDR1 SGHTA, CDR2 FQGNSA. CDR3 length equals 15 residues. V gave up 7 bases and J gave up 0 bases, with 10 bases separating them. The CDR3 sequence is CASTLGLSGANVLTF. DNA for the CDR3: TGTGCCAGCACCTTGGGCCTCTCTGGGGCCAACGTCCTGACTTTC.

The table lists this clonotype with a few counts. This sequence joins TRBV7-9 and TRBJ1-1; no clear D. The CDR3 length is 14 residues. The V end was cut by 1 base, the J end by 6 bases, with 12 bases between. Germline V gene lookup returns CDR1 SEHNR and CDR2 FQNEAQ (reference sequence). The CDR3 sequence is CASSLGVGYAEAFF. Here the CDR3 DNA reads TGTGCCAGCAGCTTAGGGGTAGGGTATGCTGAAGCTTTCTTT.

This clonotype has ten or more counts. The rearrangement joins TRBV18 to TRBJ1-1; tentative D call: TRBD1 (5 bases). Germline V lookup: CDR1 KGHSH, CDR2 LQKENI. Trimming left V 3 bases short and J 5 bases short, with 13 bases between. The CDR3 sequence is 14 residues long. CDR3 region: CASSPLGGETEAFF. As DNA, the CDR3 is TGTGCCAGCTCACCGCTTGGAGGGGAGACTGAAGCTTTCTTT.

This clonotype was seen ten or more times. The chain links TRBV28 to TRBJ1-4, with D possibly being TRBD1 (5 bases). The CDR3 runs to 16 residues. V lost 4 bases to trimming and J lost 0 bases, with 12 bases between them. CDR1 is MDHEN and CDR2 is SYDVKM in the germline V gene. The DNA of the CDR3 is TGTGCCAGCAGTTGGTCCGGGACCGCAACTAATGAAAAACTGTTTTTT. Translation gives CASSWSGTATNEKLFF.

This sequence joins TRBV6-5 and TRBJ2-1; 12 bases agree with TRBD2. V lost 2 bases, J lost 8 bases, and 4 bases stayed unmatched. Germline V gives CDR1 MNHEY, CDR2 SVGAGI. CDR3 length: 15 amino acids. The CDR3 region has the DNA TGTGCCAGCAGTTACGGGGGACTAGCGGGCTATGAGCAGTTCTTC. Residues: CASSYGGLAGYEQFF.

This clonotype showed up just a few times. The chain combines TRBV13 with TRBJ1-1, with 7 bases aligning to TRBD1. CDR1 is PRHDT and CDR2 is FYEKMQ in the germline V gene (reference sequence). The CDR3 loop spans 14 amino acids. V lost 5 bases to trimming and J lost 6 bases; unmatched junction nucleotides: 9. In DNA, the CDR3 is TGTGCCAGCAGCCCGACAGGGTCGTACCCTGAAGCTTTCTTT. Protein sequence: CASSPTGSYPEAFF. The whole variable domain, remainder taken from reference TRBV13 and TRBJ1-1, is AAGVIQSPRHLIKEKRETATLKCYPIPRHDTVYWYQQGPGQDPQFLISFYEKMQSDKGSIPDRFSAQQFSDYHSELNMSSLELGDSALYFCASSPTGSYPEAFFGQGTRLTVV.

V is TRBV27 and J is TRBJ1-5; possible D gene TRBD1, 5 bases. The germline gives CDR1 MNHEY, CDR2 SMNVEV (reference sequence). There are 15 residues in the CDR3. V dropped 5 bases and J dropped 5 bases, with 16 bases sitting between them. CDR3 nucleotide sequence: TGTGCCAGCAGTCCAATAGCCCCAGGGTATCAGCCCCAGCATTTT. Its translation is CASSPIAPGYQPQHF.

This clonotype was found many times. The chain joins TRBV7-2 to TRBJ1-5; no definite D call. This CDR3 has 13 amino acids. CDR1 and CDR2 from the germline V gene are SGHTA and FQGNSA. Deletions cut 2 bases from V and 3 bases from J, with 5 bases between. The CDR3 loop is CASSLYNNQPQHF. CDR3 DNA: TGTGCCAGCAGCTTATACAACAATCAGCCCCAGCATTTT.

V is TRBV29-1 and J is TRBJ2-7; D call uncertain. The CDR3 extends over 12 amino acids. Per germline, CDR1 SQVTM and CDR2 ANQGSEA. V lost 7 bases and J 2 bases, leaving 12 bases between the germline ends. The CDR3 nucleotides read TGCAGCGCAAACAAAGGGACCTACGAGCAGTACTTC. Protein: CSANKGTYEQYF.

This clonotype was observed a handful of times. V usage is TRBV20-1 and J usage is TRBJ1-5, with 10 positions matching TRBD1. Germline values: CDR1 DFQATT, CDR2 SNEGSKA (reference sequence). V was pared by 5 bases and J by 7 bases, with 5 bases of the junction left unmatched. This CDR3 has 13 residues. This CDR3 is CSAVRDRGQPQHF. DNA of the CDR3: TGCAGTGCTGTCAGGGACAGGGGCCAGCCCCAGCATTTT.

Concerning this clonotype: With a much larger clone just one base away, this may be a read error. The chain carries TRBV29-1 and TRBJ2-1, with 11 bases aligning to TRBD2. The DNA end is a closer match to TRBJ2-7, so the J assignment may be wrong. This CDR3 has 15 amino acids. The germline V gene has CDR1 SQVTM and CDR2 ANQGSEA. CDR3 protein: CSVEKVAGGPNEQYF. The CDR3 coding sequence is TGCAGCGTTGAAAAGGTAGCGGGGGGGCCTAATGAGCAGTACTTC.

This clonotype was picked up one time. The genes are TRBV9 and TRBJ2-1, with unresolved D. From germline, CDR1 is SGDLS and CDR2 YYNGEE. V was pared by 0 bases and J by 6 bases, with 10 bases between. The CDR3 has 14 amino acids. The CDR3 is CASSVEPPINEQFF. In DNA form, the CDR3 reads TGTGCCAGCAGCGTAGAACCCCCTATCAATGAGCAGTTCTTC.

This clonotype was observed many times. V usage is TRBV6-2 or TRBV6-3 and J usage is TRBJ1-5, with 7 bases aligning to TRBD1. This CDR3 is 13 amino acids long. Germline V CDR1 and CDR2: MNHEY, SVGEGT. V lost 6 bases, J lost 7 bases, and 6 bases stayed unmatched. The CDR3 DNA is TGTGCCAGCAGAGAAACAGGGGACCAGCCCCAGCATTTT. It yields the protein CASRETGDQPQHF.

The rearrangement links TRBV20-1 to TRBJ2-7; 7 bases fit TRBD1. This CDR3 comprises 13 residues. The V segment lost 3 bases and the J segment 4 bases; nucleotides outside the gene matches: 6. Germline lookup yields CDR1 DFQATT and CDR2 SNEGSKA (reference sequence). CDR3 nucleotides: TGCAGTGCTAGTTTGGGCAGGGGGTACGAGCAGTACTTC. Its translation: CSASLGRGYEQYF.

There are a few counts of this clonotype. V is TRBV7-2 and J is TRBJ2-7; 12 bases agree with TRBD2. Germline values: CDR1 SGHTA, CDR2 FQGNSA. The trim removed 8 bases at V and 3 bases at J, leaving 5 bases unmatched. CDR3 size: 14 residues. The chain's CDR3 is CASCTSGGSYEQYF. The CDR3 DNA is TGTGCCAGCTGTACTAGCGGGGGGAGCTACGAGCAGTACTTC.

A few counts support this clonotype. As DNA, the CDR3 is TGTGCCAGCAGCCAAGAACAGGGGGGCCCAGATACGCAGTATTTT. Protein product: CASSQEQGGPDTQYF. V gene TRBV3-1 combines with J gene TRBJ2-3; TRBD1 matches at 8 bases. CDR1 is LGHDT, CDR2 YNNKEL, per germline (reference sequence). The CDR3 has 15 amino acids. V dropped 0 bases and J dropped 4; count of bases not matched to a gene: 3.

This clonotype showed up many times. The chain employs TRBV7-3 and TRBJ2-2; 9 nucleotides agree with TRBD1. In germline, CDR1 is SGHTA, CDR2 FQGTGA. The CDR3 is 15 residues long. Unmatched junction bases numbered 5, after V lost 2 bases and J lost 7 bases. The CDR3 nucleotides are TGTGCCAGCAGCTTAGTACAGGGGGCCGTCGGGGAGCTGTTTTTT. Its translation is CASSLVQGAVGELFF. The full variable domain, rest sourced from reference TRBV7-3 and TRBJ2-2, is GAGVSQTPSNKVTEKGKYVELRCDPISGHTALYWYRQSLGQGPEFLIYFQGTGAADDSGLPNDRFFAVRPEGSVSTLKIQRTERGDSAVYLCASSLVQGAVGELFFGEGSRLTVL.

This clonotype was found many times. V usage is TRBV29-1 and J usage is TRBJ2-3, with D uncertain. Germline CDR1 reads SQVTM; CDR2 reads ANQGSEA. This CDR3 is 13 amino acids long. V gave up 1 base and J gave up 2 bases, with 7 bases separating them. The CDR3 nucleotides are TGCAGCGTTGAAGGGGGATCCACAGATACGCAGTATTTT. This sequence encodes CSVEGGSTDTQYF.

As concerns this clonotype: The junction departs from the called germline gene at one end, perhaps through a read error. The chain couples TRBV6-9 to TRBJ2-2; 9 bases match TRBD1. This CDR3 is 16 amino acids long. Germline loops: CDR1 MNHGY, CDR2 SVAAGI. CDR3: CASPPGQGSSTGGLFF. CDR3 bases: TGTGCCAGCCCTCCGGGACAGGGAAGTAGCACCGGGGGGCTGTTTTTT.

The rearrangement uses TRBV28 and TRBJ1-5; tentative D call: TRBD1 (5 bases). Germline CDR1 reads MDHEN; CDR2 reads SYDVKM. The V end was cut by 7 bases, the J end by 9 bases, with 16 bases between. The CDR3 is 13 residues long. CDR3 in DNA: TGTGCCAGCACCCTGGGGGGGTTTCGGCCCCAGCATTTT. It yields the protein CASTLGGFRPQHF. Together with reference TRBV28 and TRBJ1-5, the CDR3 gives the full variable domain: DVKVTQSSRYLVKRTGEKVFLECVQDMDHENMFWYRQDPGLGLRLIYFSYDVKMKEKGDIPEGYSVSREKKERFSLILESASTNQTSMYLCASTLGGFRPQHFGDGTRLSIL.

The rearrangement joins TRBV6-6 to TRBJ1-2; maybe TRBD1 (6 bases). Germline CDR1 MNHNY, CDR2 SVGAGI (reference sequence). Trimming took 2 bases from V and 8 from J, leaving 15 bases between them. The CDR3 extends over 14 amino acids. CDR3 bases: TGTGCCAGCAGTTACACTCAACAGGGAGGGGGCTACACCTTC. Its translation: CASSYTQQGGGYTF.

This clonotype was observed at least ten times. This chain uses TRBV6-2 or TRBV6-3 with TRBJ2-7, with a possible D match to TRBD2 (5 bases). Germline CDR1 is MNHEY and CDR2 is SVGEGT. The CDR3 totals 13 residues. V was clipped by 0 bases and J by 3 bases, with 6 bases between them. CDR3 in amino acids: CASSYSRDYEQYF. The CDR3 bases are TGTGCCAGCAGTTACTCTCGGGACTACGAGCAGTACTTC.

This clonotype appeared many times. This chain joins TRBV29-1 and TRBJ1-1, with D maybe TRBD1 (5 bases). Per the germline V gene, CDR1 is SQVTM and CDR2 is ANQGSEA. The CDR3 loop spans 13 amino acids. The V end was cut by 4 bases, the J end by 2 bases, with 11 bases between. In DNA, the CDR3 is TGCAGCGTTGTGACAGCAAAAAACACTGAAGCTTTCTTT. This codes for CSVVTAKNTEAFF.